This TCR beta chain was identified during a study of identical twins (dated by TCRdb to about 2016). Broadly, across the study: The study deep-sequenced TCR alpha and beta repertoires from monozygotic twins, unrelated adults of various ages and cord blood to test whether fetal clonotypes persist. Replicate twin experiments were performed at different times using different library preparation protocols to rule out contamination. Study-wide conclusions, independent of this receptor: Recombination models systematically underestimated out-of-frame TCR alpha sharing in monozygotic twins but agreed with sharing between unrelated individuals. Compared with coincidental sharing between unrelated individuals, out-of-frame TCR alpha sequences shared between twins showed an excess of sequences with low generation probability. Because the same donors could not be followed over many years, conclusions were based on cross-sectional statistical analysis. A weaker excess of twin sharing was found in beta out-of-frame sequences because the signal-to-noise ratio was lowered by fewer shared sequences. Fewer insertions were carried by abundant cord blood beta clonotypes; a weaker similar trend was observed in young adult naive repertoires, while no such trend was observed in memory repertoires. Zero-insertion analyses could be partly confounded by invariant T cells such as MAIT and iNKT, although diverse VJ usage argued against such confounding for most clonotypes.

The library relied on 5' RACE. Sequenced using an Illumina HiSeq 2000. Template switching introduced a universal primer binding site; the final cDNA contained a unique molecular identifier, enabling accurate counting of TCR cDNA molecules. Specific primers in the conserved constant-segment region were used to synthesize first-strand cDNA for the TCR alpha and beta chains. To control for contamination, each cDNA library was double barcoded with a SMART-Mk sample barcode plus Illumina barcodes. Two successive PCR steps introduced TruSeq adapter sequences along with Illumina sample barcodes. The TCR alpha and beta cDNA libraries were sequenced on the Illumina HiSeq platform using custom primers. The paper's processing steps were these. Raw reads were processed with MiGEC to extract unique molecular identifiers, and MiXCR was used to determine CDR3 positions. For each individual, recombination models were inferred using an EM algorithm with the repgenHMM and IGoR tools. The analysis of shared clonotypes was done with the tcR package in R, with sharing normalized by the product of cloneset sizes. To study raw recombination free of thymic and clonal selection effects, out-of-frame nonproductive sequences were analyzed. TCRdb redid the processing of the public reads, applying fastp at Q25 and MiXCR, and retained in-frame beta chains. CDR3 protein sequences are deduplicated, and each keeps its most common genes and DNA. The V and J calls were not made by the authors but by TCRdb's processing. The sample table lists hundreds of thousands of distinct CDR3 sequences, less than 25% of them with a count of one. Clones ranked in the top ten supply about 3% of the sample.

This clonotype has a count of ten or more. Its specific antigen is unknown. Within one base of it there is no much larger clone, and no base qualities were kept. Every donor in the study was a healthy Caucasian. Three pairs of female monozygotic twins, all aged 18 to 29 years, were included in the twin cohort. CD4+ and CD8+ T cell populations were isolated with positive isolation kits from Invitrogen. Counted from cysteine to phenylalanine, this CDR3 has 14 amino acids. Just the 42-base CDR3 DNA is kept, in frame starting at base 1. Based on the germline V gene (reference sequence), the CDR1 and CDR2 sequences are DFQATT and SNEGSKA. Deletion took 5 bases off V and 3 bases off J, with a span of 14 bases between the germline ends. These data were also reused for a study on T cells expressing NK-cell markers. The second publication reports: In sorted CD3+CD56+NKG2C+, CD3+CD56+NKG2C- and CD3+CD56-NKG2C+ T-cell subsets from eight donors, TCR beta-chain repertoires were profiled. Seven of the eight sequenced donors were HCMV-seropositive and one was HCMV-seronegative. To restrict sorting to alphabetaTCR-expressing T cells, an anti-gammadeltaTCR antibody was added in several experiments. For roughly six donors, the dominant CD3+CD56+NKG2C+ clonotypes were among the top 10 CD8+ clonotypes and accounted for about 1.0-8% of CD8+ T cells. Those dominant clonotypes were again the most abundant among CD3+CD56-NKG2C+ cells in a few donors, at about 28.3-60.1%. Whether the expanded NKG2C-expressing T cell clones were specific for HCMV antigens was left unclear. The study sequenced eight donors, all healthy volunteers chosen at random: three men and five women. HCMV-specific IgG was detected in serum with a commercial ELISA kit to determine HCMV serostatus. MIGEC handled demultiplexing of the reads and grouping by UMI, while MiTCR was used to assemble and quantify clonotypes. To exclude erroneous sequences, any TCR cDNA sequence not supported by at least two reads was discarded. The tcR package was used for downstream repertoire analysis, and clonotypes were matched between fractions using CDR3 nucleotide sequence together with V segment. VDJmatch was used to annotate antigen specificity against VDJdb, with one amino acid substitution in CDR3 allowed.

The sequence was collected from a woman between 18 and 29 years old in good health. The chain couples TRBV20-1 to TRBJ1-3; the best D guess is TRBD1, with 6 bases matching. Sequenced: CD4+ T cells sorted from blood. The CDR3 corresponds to CSAPNRVGGNTIYF. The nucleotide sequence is TGCAGTGCTCCTAACAGGGTTGGTGGAAACACCATATATTTT.